This T cell receptor (beta chain) was retrieved from a study of T cells in Graves' hyperthyroidism and ophthalmopathy. Germline CDR1 MNHNS, CDR2 SASEGT. CDR3 length: 16 residues. V was clipped by 5 bases and J by 10 bases, with 21 bases between them. Turning to this clonotype: What it binds is unknown.

TCR beta CDR3 sequences were amplified from RNA transcripts. First-round RT-PCR of the TCR CDR3 relied on the HTBI primer set. One entry per CDR3 protein results from TCRdb running MiXCR on the multiplex PCR reads. The table has hundreds of thousands of distinct CDR3 sequences, 15% to 19% seen once. General observations from the study: Most thyroid clonotypes expanded above 0.001 appeared in blood too.

Exclusion of a patient resulted from uncontrolled infection, other autoimmune disease, pregnancy or lactation. This TCR was sampled from a woman aged 18-35 years with Graves' hyperthyroidism that later progressed to Graves' ophthalmopathy. The chain carries TRBV6-1 and TRBJ1-6; D perhaps matches TRBD1 (6 bases). Sequencing was performed on blood. The CDR3 bases are TGTGCCAGCAGTCCCACTTCGGGAGGGGGAAGATCACCCCTCCACTTT. Protein sequence: CASSPTSGGGRSPLHF.